The 29 T cell receptor beta chains reported below all come from one sample, sequenced in a study of shared clonotypes between healthy human individuals. Assay used: immunoSEQ multiplex PCR; TCRdb lists only in-frame clones, some missing. This sample carries about 2,500,000 clones, approximately 90% of them seen once, and the ten largest clones take 0.13% to 0.15%. The sequenced material came from naive CD4+ T cells sorted from blood. The subset was: CD45RA+ positively selected. The receptor set was obtained from a young man in good health.

The V call is TRBV6-5, the J call TRBJ1-2; 7 bases fit TRBD1. The CDR3 covers 15 residues. Germline-derived CDR1 and CDR2 are MNHEY and SVGAGI. The junction had 7 bases not matched to a gene; V was cut back by 6 bases and J by 0 bases. The CDR3 reads CASSRGGPTNYGYTF. CDR3 nucleotides: TGTGCCAGCAGCAGGGGGGGACCAACTAACTATGGCTACACCTTC.

J is TRBJ1-5 and V is TRBV6-1; the match to TRBD1 covers 10 bases. The CDR3 has 14 amino acids. Germline-derived CDR1 and CDR2 are MNHNS and SASEGT. J was trimmed by 5 bases and V by 6 bases; bases with no gene match: 4. CDR3 loop: CASSQTGGDQPQHF. In DNA, the CDR3 is TGTGCCAGCAGCCAGACAGGGGGCGATCAGCCCCAGCATTTT.

The chain recombines TRBV28 with TRBJ1-2; D remains unclear. This CDR3 region has 14 residues. The V gene lost 2 bases and the J gene lost 8 bases, with 15 bases spanning the gap. Germline V lookup: CDR1 MDHEN, CDR2 SYDVKM. The CDR3 loop is CASSLQVPVGGYTF. The CDR3, as DNA: TGTGCCAGCAGTTTACAGGTCCCTGTGGGAGGCTACACCTTC.

A few counts support this clone. The V and J genes are TRBV5-5 and TRBJ1-2, with D uncertain. The CDR3 covers 14 residues. V shed 0 bases and J shed 0 bases, with 6 bases lying between them. Per the germline V gene, CDR1 is SGHKS and CDR2 is YYEKEE (reference sequence). CDR3: CASSLDGTNYGYTF. The DNA of the CDR3 is TGTGCCAGCAGCTTGGATGGGACTAACTATGGCTACACCTTC.

This chain uses TRBV19 with TRBJ1-2; 8 bases are shared with TRBD1. The CDR3 contains 16 residues. V shed 7 bases, J shed 4 bases, and the junction held 14 bases outside the gene matches. Germline CDR1 is LNHDA and CDR2 is SQIVND (reference sequence). The CDR3 loop reads CASKDQGAGSFYGYTF. In nucleotides, the CDR3 is TGTGCCAGTAAAGACCAGGGGGCGGGTTCGTTCTATGGCTACACCTTC.

The chain couples TRBV7-2 to TRBJ2-2; D is perhaps TRBD2 (5 bases). V lost 4 bases and J 5 bases, leaving 14 bases between the germline ends. The CDR3 consists of 15 residues. The germline gives CDR1 SGHTA, CDR2 FQGNSA. This CDR3 is CASSSWPSKTGELFF. CDR3 nucleotide sequence: TGTGCCAGCAGCTCCTGGCCTAGCAAGACCGGGGAGCTGTTTTTT.

Worth noting for this clone: Distinct nucleotide sequences in the sample also encode this CDR3. The chain joins TRBV5-6 to TRBJ2-7; 8 nucleotides agree with TRBD2. This CDR3 region has 15 residues. V shed 3 bases, J shed 1 base, and the junction held 6 bases outside the gene matches. Germline lookup yields CDR1 SGHDT and CDR2 YYEEEE. As DNA, the CDR3 is TGTGCCAGCAGCTCACCGGGACTAGGGTCCTACGAGCAGTACTTC. It encodes CASSSPGLGSYEQYF.

The chain joins TRBV15 to TRBJ2-7, with 9 bases lining up with TRBD2. The V gene end was trimmed by 0 bases and the J gene end by 5 bases; junction bases not matched to a gene: 5. Germline V gives CDR1 LNHNV, CDR2 YYDKDF (reference sequence). The CDR3 is 15 residues long. The CDR3 DNA follows: TGTGCCACCAGCAGAGATCGGGGACTAGCCAACGAGCAGTACTTC. This sequence encodes CATSRDRGLANEQYF.

This chain connects TRBV10-1 to TRBJ2-1; TRBD2 agrees at 10 bases. This CDR3 is 18 amino acids long. Germline V gives CDR1 WNHNN, CDR2 SYGVQD (reference sequence). Trimming cost V 2 bases and J 0 bases; bases outside gene matches: 7. The CDR3 sequence: CASSERLAGVGSYNEQFF. The DNA of the CDR3 is TGCGCCAGCAGTGAGAGGCTAGCGGGAGTTGGCTCCTACAATGAGCAGTTCTTC.

The chain joins TRBV6-1 to TRBJ2-3; TRBD1 is a possible D gene (6 bases). The CDR3 runs 14 residues. CDR1 is MNHNS and CDR2 is SASEGT in the germline V gene. V lost 6 bases to trimming and J lost 6 bases, with 16 bases between them. CDR3 region: CASSLGGAPDTQYF. In DNA form, the CDR3 reads TGTGCCAGCAGCCTAGGGGGAGCTCCCGATACGCAGTATTTT.

DNA for the CDR3: TGTGCCAGCAGTTCCACCGGGGGCAATTCACCCCTCCACTTT. As protein: CASSSTGGNSPLHF. The rearrangement uses TRBV27 and TRBJ1-6; D may be TRBD1 (6 bases). V was cut by 4 bases and J by 7 bases, with 11 bases left in between. This CDR3 has 14 amino acids. Germline CDR1 MNHEY, CDR2 SMNVEV (reference sequence).

The rearrangement links TRBV29-1 to TRBJ2-7, with TRBD2 matching over 9 bases. The germline CDR1 and CDR2 sequences are SQVTM and ANQGSEA. The trim removed 4 bases at V and 1 base at J, leaving 5 bases unmatched. This CDR3 spans 14 amino acids. Here the CDR3 reads CSVVTSGGSYEQYF. CDR3 DNA: TGCAGCGTTGTTACCAGCGGGGGGTCCTACGAGCAGTACTTC.

V gene TRBV19 combines with J gene TRBJ2-7, with TRBD1 matching over 7 bases. The CDR3 covers 15 residues. The V gene end was trimmed by 6 bases and the J gene end by 3 bases; junction bases not matched to a gene: 11. Germline CDR1 reads LNHDA; CDR2 reads SQIVND (reference sequence). In nucleotides, the CDR3 is TGTGCCAGTAGCTCAACCGGGACAGCACACTACGAGCAGTACTTC. Translated, it gives CASSSTGTAHYEQYF.

The rearrangement joins TRBV6-6 to TRBJ2-7, with D perhaps matching TRBD1 (6 bases). The CDR3 is 15 amino acids. Germline V gene lookup returns CDR1 MNHNY and CDR2 SVGAGI (reference sequence). V lost 10 bases, J lost 3 bases, and 22 bases lay in between. The CDR3 sequence is CATTPVAQGGYEQYF. The CDR3 DNA reads TGTGCCACCACCCCGGTTGCACAGGGTGGCTACGAGCAGTACTTC.

The chain couples TRBV28 to TRBJ2-1, with a weak D call TRBD2 (7 bases). CDR1 is MDHEN, CDR2 SYDVKM, per germline. This CDR3 contains 12 residues. Trimming cost V 2 bases and J 15 bases, with 14 bases left between them. The CDR3 protein is CASSLGGGAGFF. CDR3 DNA: TGTGCCAGCAGTTTAGGTGGGGGGGCCGGGTTCTTC.

V usage is TRBV29-1 and J usage is TRBJ1-1; D perhaps matches TRBD1 (5 bases). Germline CDR1 SQVTM, CDR2 ANQGSEA. Trimming shortened V by 4 bases and J by 6 bases, and 18 bases separated the two germline ends. The CDR3 sequence is 14 residues long. The CDR3 coding sequence is TGCAGCGTTGGCGGTGGAGGGGCAGGCGCTGAAGCTTTCTTT. Translating it yields CSVGGGGAGAEAFF.

The rearrangement joins TRBV5-5 to TRBJ2-5, with 8 bases lining up with TRBD2. Unmatched junction bases numbered 3, after V lost 5 bases and J lost 3 bases. Germline V gene data show CDR1 as SGHKS and CDR2 as YYEKEE (reference sequence). CDR3 length: 13 residues. The CDR3 coding sequence is TGTGCCAGCAGGCCGCGGGGGGAAGAGACCCAGTACTTC. Its translation: CASRPRGEETQYF.

The rearrangement uses TRBV20-1 and TRBJ1-2; perhaps TRBD1 as D (5 bases). From germline, CDR1 is DFQATT and CDR2 SNEGSKA (reference sequence). The CDR3 contains 11 residues. Trimming took off 3 bases at V and 6 bases at J, with 8 bases between the two ends. In DNA form, the CDR3 reads TGCAGTGCTAGCAGGGATGATGGCTACACCTTC. This gives the protein CSASRDDGYTF.

The gene calls are TRBV11-2 and TRBJ2-3; 10 nucleotides agree with TRBD2. The germline V gene has CDR1 SGHAT and CDR2 FQNNGV. V trimming: 5 bases; J trimming: 3 bases; junction bases outside the gene matches: 8. CDR3 size: 16 residues. Here the CDR3 DNA reads TGTGCCAGCAGCAGACAAGCGGGGGGGACTACAGATACGCAGTATTTT. Its translation is CASSRQAGGTTDTQYF.

This sequence joins TRBV27 and TRBJ2-2, with TRBD1 identical over 10 bases. The CDR3 totals 16 residues. The V and J ends lost 11 bases and 4 bases, in that order; junction bases with no gene match: 13. Germline V gives CDR1 MNHEY, CDR2 SMNVEV (reference sequence). For the CDR3, the DNA is TGTGCCGCACGCCATAATGGGACAGGGGTCACCGGGGAGCTGTTTTTT. Translating gives CAARHNGTGVTGELFF.

The chain couples TRBV5-1 to TRBJ2-5; tentative D call: TRBD1 (6 bases). TRBJ2-7 explains the end of the DNA better; the J call may be wrong. Germline V gene data show CDR1 as SGHRS and CDR2 as YFSETQ. The CDR3 is made up of 16 amino acids. CDR3 bases: TGCGCCAGCAGCCCGCGGACAGACTCCTCTTCCTACGAGCAGTACTTC. Encoded protein: CASSPRTDSSSYEQYF.

This clone is a singleton in its sample. This chain joins TRBV5-1 and TRBJ2-5; D unresolved. V lost 7 bases and J 0 bases, leaving 10 bases between the germline ends. This CDR3 spans 13 amino acids. In germline, CDR1 is SGHRS, CDR2 YFSETQ. The CDR3 region has the DNA TGCGCCAGCGACGGAGAGTACCAAGAGACCCAGTACTTC. Its translation is CASDGEYQETQYF.

The genes are TRBV9 and TRBJ2-7, with a tentative D call TRBD2 (5 bases). Germline V gene data show CDR1 as SGDLS and CDR2 as YYNGEE. Trimming removed 4 bases at V and 0 bases at J, with 11 bases between. This CDR3 spans 14 amino acids. CDR3 nucleotide sequence: TGTGCCAGCAGCCACTCCGGGGACTCCTACGAGCAGTACTTC. Translated, it gives CASSHSGDSYEQYF.

The CDR3 DNA reads as TGTGCCAGTAGTATGAGGACGTCCCCTAATGAAAAACTGTTTTTT. It encodes CASSMRTSPNEKLFF. The chain is built from TRBV19 and TRBJ1-4; D gene ambiguous. Germline V lookup: CDR1 LNHDA, CDR2 SQIVND (reference sequence). The V gene lost 3 bases and the J gene lost 3 bases, with 11 bases spanning the gap. There are 15 residues in the CDR3.

This clone was seen once. The chain couples TRBV20-1 to TRBJ2-5; the D is unclear. Judging by the DNA end, TRBJ2-7 fits better; the J call may be wrong. Germline loops: CDR1 DFQATT, CDR2 SNEGSKA (reference sequence). The CDR3 consists of 11 residues. Written as DNA, the CDR3 is TGCAGTGCTAGTCTCTCCTACGAGCAGTACTTC. It encodes CSASLSYEQYF.

This clone was observed once. The V gene is TRBV2, the J gene TRBJ1-2; D is undetermined. The CDR3 runs 14 residues. Germline V gives CDR1 SNHLY, CDR2 FYNNEI. V lost 6 bases, J lost 3 bases, and 14 bases lay in between. In DNA, the CDR3 is TGTGCCAGCAGAACAGCCACGACGGACTATGGCTACACCTTC. Its translation is CASRTATTDYGYTF. The whole variable domain, remainder taken from reference TRBV2 and TRBJ1-2, is EPEVTQTPSHQVTQMGQEVILRCVPISNHLYFYWYRQILGQKVEFLVSFYNNEISEKSEIFDDQFSVERPDGSNFTLKIRSTKLEDSAMYFCASRTATTDYGYTFGSGTRLTVV.

To note about this clone: Within the sample, other DNA sequences also encode this same CDR3. This chain joins TRBV28 and TRBJ1-2; the match to TRBD1 covers 8 bases. CDR1 and CDR2 (germline): MDHEN, SYDVKM. V was pared by 5 bases and J by 1 base, with 0 bases of the junction left unmatched. This CDR3 region has 13 residues. CDR3 coding DNA: TGTGCCAGCAGTGGACAGGGTAACTATGGCTACACCTTC. Translating gives CASSGQGNYGYTF.

The rearrangement uses TRBV2 and TRBJ1-3; D is uncertain. V was cut by 4 bases and J by 0 bases, with 13 bases left in between. Germline assignment: CDR1 SNHLY and CDR2 FYNNEI. The CDR3 has 16 residues. This CDR3 is CASSGQSLSSGNTIYF. CDR3 bases: TGTGCCAGCAGTGGGCAGTCTCTGAGCTCTGGAAACACCATATATTTT.

This clone is a singleton in its sample. The chain employs TRBV18 and TRBJ2-5; a weak D match, TRBD2 (7 bases). V lost 3 bases to trimming and J lost 4 bases, with 12 bases between them. The germline CDR1 and CDR2 sequences are KGHSH and LQKENI. The CDR3 covers 14 residues. The CDR3 sequence is CASSPAGGLETQYF. CDR3 nucleotide sequence: TGTGCCAGCTCACCTGCCGGGGGGCTAGAGACCCAGTACTTC.